This TCR beta chain appears in the sequencing data of a study of patients and donors after allogeneic stem cell transplantation. TCRdb redid the calling of the RT-PCR reads with MiXCR, one entry per CDR3 protein. The sample holds approximately 160,000 distinct CDR3 sequences, 24% seen once. The sequencing input was blood, either unsorted or a sorted T cell fraction (not recorded which). The TCR was taken from a human donor who was either an allogeneic HSCT recipient or a stem cell or donor lymphocyte infusion donor (not recorded which). It is not recorded whose cells these are; they may come from a transplant donor.

Here the CDR3 DNA reads TGCGCCAGCAGCTTGGAGGGCCCCGAGCAGTACTTC. It specifies CASSLEGPEQYF. The gene calls are TRBV5-1 and TRBJ2-7, with D hard to call. The CDR3 extends over 12 amino acids. The ends were cut back, 0 bases at V and 6 bases at J, with 7 bases in the middle. CDR1 is SGHRS and CDR2 is YFSETQ in the germline V gene.